This T cell receptor beta chain was documented in a study of blood T cell repertoires in COVID-19. This CDR3 has 17 amino acids. The V and J ends lost 0 bases and 1 base, in that order; junction bases with no gene match: 6. CDR1 is SGHNT, CDR2 YENEEA, per germline. Sequencing used immunoSEQ multiplex PCR; TCRdb keeps in-frame clones, though not all of them. This sample carries 150,000 to 200,000 clones, roughly 90% of them seen once, and the ten largest clones take around 21%. This clone appeared a single time. The source of this sequence is a man in his 70s with active or convalescent COVID-19. The rearrangement links TRBV11-3 to TRBJ2-5, with TRBD2 identical over 9 bases. Sequencing was carried out using peripheral blood. The CDR3 DNA reads TGTGCCAGCAGCTTAGACGGTAGCGGGAGATTCCAAGAGACCCAGTACTTC. It specifies CASSLDGSGRFQETQYF.